A selection of T cell receptor beta chains follows, all from one sample in a study of EBV T-cell therapy then PD-1 blockade in nasopharyngeal carcinoma. Clones were read by immunoSEQ multiplex PCR, and TCRdb kept only the in-frame ones, dropping some. The sample includes under 30,000 clones, around 82% of them seen just once. The antigens for these receptors are not known. The material sequenced was CD8+ T cells from blood, taken at approximately day 61 from a patient whose treatment included autologous EBV-specific T cells and nivolumab. The receptors derive from a man in his forties with nasopharyngeal carcinoma. CDR3s include the opening cysteine and the closing phenylalanine or tryptophan. A D gene is named only where the DNA matches it firmly. Size is omitted from some rows. Given values are once, few, many or a class for expanded clones.

J,V,D,size,DNA,CDR3
TRBJ2-7,TRBV12-3/TRBV12-4,.,.,TGTGCCAGCAGTCAACAGCCTTACGAGCAGTACTTC,CASSQQPYEQYF
TRBJ1-1,TRBV7-2,.,.,TGTGCCAGCAGCCTCACACGTCCGGACAGAAAGAACACTGAAGCTTTCTTT,CASSLTRPDRKNTEAFF
TRBJ2-1,TRBV27,.,.,TGTGCCAGCAGTCGACTGGGCGATGAGCAGTTCTTC,CASSRLGDEQFF
TRBJ2-5,TRBV28,TRBD2,.,TGTGCCACAGGACTAGCGGGGGCATCAAGAGAGTACTTC,CATGLAGASREYF
TRBJ1-3,TRBV4-3,.,.,TGCGCCAGCAGCCAAGATCTTTTGGCAGGGCTTTTCTCTGGAAACACCATATATTTT,CASSQDLLAGLFSGNTIYF
TRBJ2-1,TRBV9,TRBD2,.,TGTGCCAGCAGCGTGCTACTAGCGGGGGGGCGGAGTGAGCAGTTCTTC,CASSVLLAGGRSEQFF
TRBJ1-1,TRBV28,.,.,TGTGCCAGCAGTTTGGGGTTTGAAGCTTTCTTT,CASSLGFEAFF
TRBJ2-5,TRBV5-5,.,.,TGTGCCAGCAGCTTGTTCTGGACAGACCTTCAAGAGACCCAGTACTTC,CASSLFWTDLQETQYF
TRBJ2-1,TRBV27,.,once,TGTGCCAGCAGCCTTTACTCGGACCCCGCTGAGCAGTTCTTC,CASSLYSDPAEQFF
TRBJ2-7,TRBV29-1,.,.,TGCAGCGTTTGGCGAGGGGCCGAGCAGTACTTC,CSVWRGAEQYF
TRBJ1-1,TRBV21-1,.,.,TGTGCCAGCAGCAAGCCCGGGACAGCCTTTCCTACTGAAGCTTTCTTT,CASSKPGTAFPTEAFF